Sequencing of this T cell receptor beta chain was carried out in a study of blood T cell repertoires in COVID-19 (dated by TCRdb to the early 2020s). The study in broad terms: Samples from collaborators originated in the United States, Italy and Spain and spanned both the acute and convalescent phases of COVID-19. A freely available public database, intended as a resource for researchers studying the immune response to SARS-CoV-2, is where the repertoires were released. The material from the prospective study consisted of cDNA or gDNA derived from T cells, B-cell-depleted T cells, or PBMCs. Where available, HLA class I and class II types were taken from metadata supplied by the sample provider and were not determined by assay-based typing. The dataset comprised deeply sampled blood TCRbeta repertoires from subjects exposed to, actively infected with, or recovered from COVID-19. The samples were drawn from two sources: the first 160 participants of the ongoing ImmuneRACE study, and 1,200 or so subjects contributed by 6 global collaborators. A de-identified subject ID, COVID-19 status, age in years and sex were almost always included in the sample metadata.

In the prospective study, participants were about 18 to 95 years old, resided in approximately 22 geographic areas of the United States, and were enrolled through a virtual design. In the prospective study, cohorts were assigned on the basis of participant-reported clinical history obtained from a screening survey and a study questionnaire. Recovered participants in ImmuneRACE Cohort 3 were defined by two consecutive negative NP/OP PCR tests, clearance by a healthcare professional, or resolution of symptoms. In the prospective study, whole blood, serum and a nasopharyngeal or oropharyngeal swab were collected from each participant by mobile phlebotomists. Prospective study participants could optionally give additional blood draws and questionnaires over a roughly 2-month period. Blood samples from the prospective study were shipped frozen or at room temperature prior to DNA extraction. TCRbeta CDR3 regions were amplified from genomic DNA by means of the immunoSEQ Assay, a bias-controlled multiplex PCR. From the authors' description of their analysis: Within the assay, amplification of reference gene primers was used to estimate how many nucleated cells each sample contained. To quantify the absolute abundance of each unique TCRbeta CDR3 rearrangement, sequence reads were collapsed and filtered. For each sample, productive Simpson clonality was calculated as the square root of Simpson's diversity index across productive rearrangements. TCRdb took over this immuneACCESS table, retaining in-frame rearrangements with V and J assigned. Such tables are incomplete; in checked studies, under half of the missing clones stem from an unresolved V gene, and the remainder is unexplained. Clone size and the V and J calls come from that table; the DNA yielded D and trimming. A total of a few hundred thousand clones appear in this sample, roughly 90% of them only once. 2.5% to 3.5% of the sample is taken by the ten largest.

The germline V gene supplies CDR1 SGHAT and CDR2 FQNNGV. The germline V and J ends show losses of 0 bases and 1 base respectively, and no gene match explains 3 bases of the junction. The CDR3 numbers 15 residues from cysteine through phenylalanine. The kept DNA is CDR3 alone, 45 bases in frame from the first base. About this clone: Its antigen is not yet known. No much larger clonotype is one base removed from it; base qualities were not supplied.

The full study reports these points: The quantity of clinical and demographic metadata differed by source and by participant and was supplied without curation.

The sequenced sample was PBMCs or T cells enriched from blood (not recorded which). This receptor was obtained from a woman aged 30 to 39 who had recovered from COVID-19. Recombination linked TRBV11-2 to TRBJ2-7, with 7 bases in between that match TRBD2. The bases read TGTGCCAGCAGCTTAGAGATCGGGGGGTCCTACGAGCAGTACTTC. This codes for CASSLEIGGSYEQYF.